This TCR beta chain was recovered during a study of blood T cell repertoires in COVID-19 (TCRdb year 2020). Context from the whole study: Collaborator samples came from the United States, Italy and Spain and covered acute and convalescent phases of COVID-19. The prospective study material was composed of cDNA or gDNA derived from T cells, B-cell-depleted T cells, or PBMCs. Deeply sampled blood TCRbeta repertoires from subjects exposed to, actively infected with, or recovered from COVID-19 were included in the dataset. The repertoires were released in a freely available public database meant as a resource for research on the immune response to SARS-CoV-2. Samples came from the ongoing ImmuneRACE study (first 160 participants) plus 1,254 subjects from 6 global collaborators. The sample metadata nearly always contained a de-identified subject ID, COVID-19 status, age in years and sex. Where HLA class I and class II types were available, the types were taken from metadata supplied by the sample provider, not from assay-based typing.

TCRbeta CDR3 regions were amplified from genomic DNA by means of the immunoSEQ Assay, a bias-controlled multiplex PCR. From the authors' description of their analysis: Within the assay, amplification of reference gene primers was used to estimate how many nucleated cells each sample contained. To quantify the absolute abundance of each unique TCRbeta CDR3 rearrangement, sequence reads were collapsed and filtered. For each sample, productive Simpson clonality was calculated as the square root of Simpson's diversity index across productive rearrangements. TCRdb obtained this table from immuneACCESS and retained in-frame rearrangements with V and J assigned. These tables miss some clones; where compared with another copy, unresolved V genes account for less than half of the shortfall, and the remainder is unexplained. The V and J calls and clone size come from that table; D and trimming were worked out from the DNA. Here the sample has over 150,000 clones; about 79% occur a single time. The ten most abundant clones make up 13% of the sample.

Compared with germline, V lacks 10 bases and J lacks 4 bases; bases without a gene match: 18. The germline V gene encodes CDR1 SGHDN and CDR2 FVKESK. The CDR3, cysteine through phenylalanine, is 17 amino acids long. Only the CDR3 region is kept as DNA, spanning 51 bases read in frame from base 1. The paper as a whole reports these results and caveats: Clinical and demographic metadata were provided uncurated, with the amount varying by source and participant.

Whole blood was collected in K2EDTA tubes by collaborating institutions according to the institutions' own protocols. Collaborator samples were shipped for TCRbeta analysis as frozen whole blood, isolated PBMCs, or DNA extracted from either sample type. Comments on this clone: Its antigen is still unknown. No quality values exist for individual bases; no much larger clone is one base distant.

The TCR sequence derives from a human donor in a cohort sampled during active COVID-19. Recombination connected TRBV14 to TRBJ2-1, with 8 junctional bases fitting TRBD2. The sample was peripheral blood. CDR3 loop: CATKGREVPRLYNEQFF. The nucleotide sequence reads as follows: TGTGCCACCAAGGGGCGGGAGGTCCCTCGGCTGTACAATGAGCAGTTCTTC.